This T cell receptor (beta chain) comes out of a study of blood T cell repertoires in COVID-19. Study as a whole: Sites in the United States, Italy and Spain provided acute and convalescent COVID-19 samples. The analysed material was cDNA or gDNA that came from T cells, B-cell-depleted T cells, or PBMCs.

In the authors' workflow: By means of reference gene primer amplification, nucleated cell counts were estimated. TCRdb keeps only in-frame clones here, not all; method: immunoSEQ multiplex PCR. V and J calls and clone size are those listed in that table; D and trimming were worked out from the DNA. The table lists 380,000 or so clones, 75% to 90% of them singletons, with just over 7% in the top ten. V lost 0 bases and J lost 3, with 12 bases in between. This CDR3 contains 15 residues. Germline CDR1 reads MNHNS; CDR2 reads SASEGT. Seattle's enrolled individuals joined amid active infection and were then monitored longitudinally.

This clonotype was obtained from a woman aged 55-70 years with COVID-19, enrolled during active disease. This chain uses TRBV6-1 with TRBJ2-7; possibly TRBD1 for D (5 bases). The sequenced material came from peripheral blood. Here the CDR3 DNA reads TGTGCCAGCAGTGAAGCGACAGACCTCTACTACGAGCAGTACTTC. It encodes CASSEATDLYYEQYF.